Listed below are T cell receptor beta chains from one sample, sequenced in a study of CD8 T cells in ankylosing spondylitis. One entry per CDR3 protein, called by TCRdb with MiXCR from the 5' RACE reads. Here the sample spans around 280,000 distinct CDR3 sequences, roughly 20% being singletons. What was sequenced was blood, either unsorted or a sorted T cell fraction (not recorded which). The source of these receptors is a male donor with ankylosing spondylitis or in good health (not recorded which). Each CDR3 is given with its conserved first and last residue. The order of the fields is clone size, V gene, J gene, CDR3 protein. Where a row states a size, it is once, few, many or the class of an expanded clone; other rows omit it.

>few|TRBV6-5|TRBJ2-1
CASSSSGFSYNEQFF
>few|TRBV15|TRBJ1-5
CATTSMGLGQPQHF
>few|TRBV5-1|TRBJ2-1
CASSLDGGLRFF
>few|TRBV10-3|TRBJ1-6
CAISAQGLNSPLHF
>.|TRBV20-1|TRBJ1-5
CSTRGQGNQPQHF
>few|TRBV20-1|TRBJ2-1
CSASGMGLFYNEQFF
>many|TRBV10-3|TRBJ2-2
CAISQGKGTGELFF
>.|TRBV3-1|TRBJ2-1
CASSRGLGQFF
>few|TRBV12-3/TRBV12-4|TRBJ1-3
CASSLGPDSGNTIYF
>many|TRBV20-1|TRBJ2-1
CSATEPGQGIHEQFF